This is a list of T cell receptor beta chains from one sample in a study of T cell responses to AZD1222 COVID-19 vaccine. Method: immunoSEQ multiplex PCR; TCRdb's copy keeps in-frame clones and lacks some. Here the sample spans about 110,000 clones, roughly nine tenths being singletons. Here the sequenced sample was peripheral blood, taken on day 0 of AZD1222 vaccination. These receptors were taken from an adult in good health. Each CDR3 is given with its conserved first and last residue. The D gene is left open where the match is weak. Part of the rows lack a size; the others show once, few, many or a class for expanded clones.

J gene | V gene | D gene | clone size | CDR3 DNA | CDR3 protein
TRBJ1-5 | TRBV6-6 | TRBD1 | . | TGTGCCAGCAGCCTCGACAGGGGCGGCAATCAGCCCCAGCATTTT | CASSLDRGGNQPQHF
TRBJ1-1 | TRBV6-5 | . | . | TGTGCCAGCAGTTACTCTTCTCGGGACACTGAAGCTTTCTTT | CASSYSSRDTEAFF
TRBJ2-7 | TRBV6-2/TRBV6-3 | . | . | TGTGCCAGCAGTTACTCGGAGCGGGCTTTCAGCTCCTACGAGCAGTACTTC | CASSYSERAFSSYEQYF
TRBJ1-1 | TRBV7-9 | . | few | TGTGCCAGCAGCTTAGTGGAGGTGTACACTGAAGCTTTCTTT | CASSLVEVYTEAFF
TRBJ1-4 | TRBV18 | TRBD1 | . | TGTGCCAGCTCACCGACGACAGGGGGCGGGGAAAAACTGTTTTTT | CASSPTTGGGEKLFF
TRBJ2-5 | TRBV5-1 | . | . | TGCGCCAGCAGCTTGGCAGCGTTGGCAGCCCAAGAGACCCAGTACTTC | CASSLAALAAQETQYF
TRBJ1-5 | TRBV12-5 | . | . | TGTGCTAGTGCCAGCGGGGAGGGGGGGAGCAATCAGCCCCAGCATTTT | CASASGEGGSNQPQHF
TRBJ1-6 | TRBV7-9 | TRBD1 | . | TGTGCCAGCAGCCAAAGCTCCGGGACAGACCTCCACTTT | CASSQSSGTDLHF
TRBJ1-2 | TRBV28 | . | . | TGTGCCAGCACCTGGGGGGGCATTGGCTATGGCTACACCTTC | CASTWGGIGYGYTF
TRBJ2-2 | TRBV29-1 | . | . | TGCAGCGCCGACGGGGCCACCGGGGAGCTGTTTTTT | CSADGATGELFF
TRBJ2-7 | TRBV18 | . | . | TGTGCCAGCTCACCGCTGGACAGCTACGAGCAGTACTTC | CASSPLDSYEQYF
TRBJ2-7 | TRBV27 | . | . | TGTGCCAGCAGTCCCGCGGGGTTCTCCTACGAGCAGTACTTC | CASSPAGFSYEQYF
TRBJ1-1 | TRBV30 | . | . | TGTGCCTGGAGTACCCGGGGCCCCGATAGGGGCACTGAAGCTTTCTTT | CAWSTRGPDRGTEAFF
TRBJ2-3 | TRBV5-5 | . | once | TGTGCCAGCAGCATAGTACGCGGGGCTCTTGCGGGCACAGATACGCAGTATTTT | CASSIVRGALAGTDTQYF
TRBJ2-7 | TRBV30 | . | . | TGTGCCTGGTCGACAGGGGAGGGGTCCGAGCAGTACTTC | CAWSTGEGSEQYF
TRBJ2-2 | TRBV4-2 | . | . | TGTGCCAGCAGCGTCCGGGCCTTGAACACCGGGGAGCTGTTTTTT | CASSVRALNTGELFF
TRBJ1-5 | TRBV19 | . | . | TGTGCCAGTACCCCTTTCTTAGGAGGGGTAAGCAATCAGCCCCAGCATTTT | CASTPFLGGVSNQPQHF
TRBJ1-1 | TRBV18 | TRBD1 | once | TGTGCCAGCTCACCCGGACAGGACCTCTTAGCTTTCTTT | CASSPGQDLLAFF
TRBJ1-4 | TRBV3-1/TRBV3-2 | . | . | TGTGCCAGCAGCCAAGATAGGTTGGGGCTTGGTAATGAAAAACTGTTTTTT | CASSQDRLGLGNEKLFF
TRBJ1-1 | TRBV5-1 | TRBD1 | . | TGCGCCAGCAGCTCCTTGGACAGGGGGAACACTGAAGCTTTCTTT | CASSSLDRGNTEAFF
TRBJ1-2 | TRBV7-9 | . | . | TGTGCCAGCAGATCCCGGACGGATTCTAACTATGGCTACACCTTC | CASRSRTDSNYGYTF
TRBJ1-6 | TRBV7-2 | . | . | TGTGCCAGCAGCTTAGCGGCTTACGCAGGTTCACCCCTCCACTTT | CASSLAAYAGSPLHF
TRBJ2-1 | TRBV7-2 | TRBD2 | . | TGTGCCAGCAGCCTCGGGACTAGCGGGGGGGAATATGAGCAGTTCTTC | CASSLGTSGGEYEQFF
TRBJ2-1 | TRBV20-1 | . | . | TGCAGTGCAGCCCAGAACGGTGGGCAGTTCTTC | CSAAQNGGQFF
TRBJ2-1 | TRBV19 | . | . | TGTGCCAGTAGTATTTCTTCGACCCTCCCCAACAATGAGCAGTTCTTC | CASSISSTLPNNEQFF
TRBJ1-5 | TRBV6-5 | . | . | TGTGCCAGCAGATGGGGGGCCCTCGATCAGCCCCAGCATTTT | CASRWGALDQPQHF
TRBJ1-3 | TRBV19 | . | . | TGTGCCAGTAGCGAGCTCCTGGGCACCATATATTTT | CASSELLGTIYF
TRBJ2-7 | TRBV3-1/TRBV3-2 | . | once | TGTGCCAGCAGCCAAGGCGCCCCCTGGGCTGAGTTGGTCTACGAGCAGTACTTC | CASSQGAPWAELVYEQYF
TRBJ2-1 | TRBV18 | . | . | TGTGCCAGCTCACCTGGCGGGACAACCTACAATGAGCAGTTCTTC | CASSPGGTTYNEQFF
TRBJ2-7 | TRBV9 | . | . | TGTGCCAGCAGCCGTGACCGACGGCCCTACGAGCAGTACTTC | CASSRDRRPYEQYF
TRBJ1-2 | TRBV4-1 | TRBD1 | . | TGCGCCAGCAGCCAAGTAGGGACAGGATGGGACTATGGCTACACCTTC | CASSQVGTGWDYGYTF
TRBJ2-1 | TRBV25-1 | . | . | TGTGCCAGCAGTCCTCTAGTGGGCAATGAGCAGTTCTTC | CASSPLVGNEQFF